These 28 T cell receptor beta chains share one sample of origin, sequenced in a study of cytomegalovirus exposure and HLA in healthy donors (dated by TCRdb to the late 2010s). The library was built by means of the immunoSEQ multiplex PCR assay. The multiplex PCR relied on a mix of 60 forward primers for TCR Vbeta segments and 13 reverse primers for TCR Jbeta segments. TCRdb limited this immuneACCESS table to in-frame rearrangements with V and J called. A share of clones is missing; checked studies link under half to unresolved V genes, and the rest is unexplained. Present in this sample are approximately 100,000 clones, 71% of which were seen just once. Less than 3.5% of the sample comes from the top ten. The source material was PBMCs. Receptors were obtained from a female donor in good health and CMV-seronegative.

CDR3 residues: CASRLAGGASYEQYF. The CDR3 DNA reads as TGTGCCAGCAGGCTAGCGGGAGGGGCCTCCTACGAGCAGTACTTC. The rearrangement joins TRBV13 to TRBJ2-7, with 12 positions matching TRBD2. CDR1 PRHDT and CDR2 FYEKMQ come from the germline V gene (reference sequence). The CDR3 loop spans 15 amino acids. Germline trimming cut 6 bases from V and 0 bases from J; bases unmatched to any gene: 3.

The rearrangement joins TRBV6-1 to TRBJ2-2, with 11 bases identical to TRBD2. Losses at the gene ends were 0 bases for V and 4 bases for J; bases not matched to a gene: 4. Germline V CDR1 and CDR2: MNHNS, SASEGT. The CDR3 spans 17 residues. The CDR3 here is CASSEAVSGRGTGELFF. The CDR3 coding sequence is TGTGCCAGCAGTGAAGCCGTTAGCGGGAGGGGCACCGGGGAGCTGTTTTTT.

The CDR3 nucleotides are TGTGCCAGCAGCAAAGTCCCAGCGGGAGAGCCCTACGAGCAGTACTTC. This gives the protein CASSKVPAGEPYEQYF. The chain couples TRBV21-1 to TRBJ2-7; no check of the table's D call, TRBD2, against the DNA was made. TRBV21-1 is a listed pseudogene. This CDR3 region has 16 residues.

V and J are TRBV12-5 and TRBJ2-3, with 9 positions matching TRBD2. The CDR3 has 17 amino acids. Unmatched junction bases numbered 6, after V lost 0 bases and J lost 2 bases. Per the germline V gene, CDR1 is LGHNT and CDR2 is FRNRAP. CDR3 coding DNA: TGTGCTAGTGGTTTGGTAGGCCTAGCGGGGAACACAGATACGCAGTATTTT. This encodes CASGLVGLAGNTDTQYF.

This chain links TRBV11-2 with TRBJ2-3; D remains unclear. Trimming removed 6 bases from V and 2 bases from J, with 3 bases in between. Germline V gene lookup returns CDR1 SGHAT and CDR2 FQNNGV. This CDR3 is 11 amino acids long. CDR3 sequence: CASRYTDTQYF. The CDR3 bases are TGTGCCAGCAGATACACAGATACGCAGTATTTT.

This clone has just a few counts. The CDR3 region is CASSVGQGFDEQYF. The CDR3 coding sequence is TGTGCCAGCAGCGTTGGGCAGGGGTTTGACGAGCAGTACTTC. This chain joins TRBV9 and TRBJ2-7; a possible D gene is TRBD1 (6 bases). Trimming stripped 2 bases from V and 5 bases from J, with 14 bases between. CDR1 and CDR2 (germline): SGDLS, YYNGEE. This CDR3 is 14 amino acids long.

The V call is TRBV5-1, the J call TRBJ2-5; TRBD2 might be the D (6 bases). CDR3 length: 15 amino acids. Germline loops: CDR1 SGHRS, CDR2 YFSETQ. V was pared by 0 bases and J by 5 bases, with 14 bases between. Here the CDR3 reads CASSLVSSGGETQYF. DNA for the CDR3: TGCGCCAGCAGCTTGGTCAGTTCTGGGGGGGAGACCCAGTACTTC.

This clone was seen just once. The rearrangement links TRBV7-6 to TRBJ2-5, with TRBD2 matching 9 bases. The CDR3 has 18 residues. V was clipped by 5 bases and J by 5 bases; unmatched bases: 18. The germline V gene has CDR1 SGHVS and CDR2 FNYEAQ. The CDR3 spells CASSQRGRLAGRMETQYF. For the CDR3, the DNA is TGTGCCAGCAGCCAGAGGGGTCGCCTAGCGGGACGGATGGAGACCCAGTACTTC.

The rearrangement uses TRBV29-1 and TRBJ2-1; 10 bases agree with TRBD2. The CDR3 covers 14 residues. Trimming took 6 bases from V and 4 from J; bases not matched to a gene: 6. Germline V gene data show CDR1 as SQVTM and CDR2 as ANQGSEA. For the CDR3, the DNA is TGCAGCGTCGCGAGCGGGAGGGGATACAATGAGCAGTTCTTC. Its translation: CSVASGRGYNEQFF.

This clone was counted a single time. In DNA, the CDR3 is TGTGCCAGCAGGGCCGGGGCGGGAGAAGGGTACGAGCAGTACTTC. It yields the protein CASRAGAGEGYEQYF. The rearrangement links TRBV2 to TRBJ2-7; 7 nucleotides match TRBD2. V lost 6 bases and J lost 4; bases outside the gene matches: 12. CDR1 and CDR2 (germline): SNHLY, FYNNEI. The CDR3 totals 15 residues.

This clone was seen only once. V usage is TRBV5-5 and J usage is TRBJ1-2; a weak D match, TRBD1 (6 bases). Germline CDR1 and CDR2: SGHKS and YYEKEE (reference sequence). V lost 0 bases and J 4 bases, leaving 10 bases between the germline ends. The CDR3 totals 14 residues. The CDR3 DNA reads TGTGCCAGCAGCTTGGCGCAGGGGCCCTATGGCTACACCTTC. As protein: CASSLAQGPYGYTF. The full variable domain, in which reference TRBV5-5 and TRBJ1-2 provide the parts outside the CDR3, is DAGVTQSPTHLIKTRGQQVTLRCSPISGHKSVSWYQQVLGQGPQFIFQYYEKEERGRGNFPDRFSARQFPNYSSELNVNALLLGDSALYLCASSLAQGPYGYTFGSGTRLTVV.

This chain uses TRBV7-2 with TRBJ2-5; 10 nucleotides match TRBD2. Germline V gene sequence: CDR1 SGHTA, CDR2 FQGNSA. The junction had 14 bases not matched to a gene; V was cut back by 3 bases and J by 4 bases. The CDR3 is 18 residues long. CDR3 amino acids: CASSFGLRSSGSRETQYF. The CDR3 DNA sequence: TGTGCCAGCAGCTTTGGGTTACGCTCTAGCGGGAGTCGAGAGACCCAGTACTTC.

The chain combines TRBV5-4 with TRBJ2-7, with a tentative D call TRBD2 (5 bases). Looked up from germline, CDR1 is SGHNT and CDR2 is YYREEE (reference sequence). V dropped 4 bases and J dropped 4 bases, with 9 bases sitting between them. The CDR3 has 12 amino acids. The chain's CDR3 is CASSGGSYEQYF. DNA for the CDR3: TGTGCCAGCAGCGGCGGGTCTTACGAGCAGTACTTC.

The V gene is TRBV27, the J gene TRBJ1-1; D is unresolved. CDR3 length: 14 residues. Germline values: CDR1 MNHEY, CDR2 SMNVEV (reference sequence). The germline V and J ends were trimmed by 3 bases and 2 bases, with 10 bases remaining between them. In DNA, the CDR3 is TGTGCCAGCAGTTTCACAGTTCACAACACTGAAGCTTTCTTT. It specifies CASSFTVHNTEAFF.

This clone has only one observation. The V and J genes are TRBV19 and TRBJ2-2; the D gene is possibly TRBD1 (5 bases). The CDR3 runs to 14 residues. Per germline, CDR1 LNHDA and CDR2 SQIVND (reference sequence). V gave up 6 bases and J gave up 3 bases, with 11 bases separating them. For the CDR3, the DNA is TGTGCCAGTAGGGGTAAGGGGTACACCGGGGAGCTGTTTTTT. Protein sequence: CASRGKGYTGELFF.

CDR3 region: CASSVALSTDTQYF. CDR3 coding DNA: TGTGCCAGCAGCGTAGCCCTCAGCACAGATACGCAGTATTTT. V is TRBV9 and J is TRBJ2-3; no clear D. The CDR3 is made up of 14 amino acids. Trimming stripped 0 bases from V and 0 bases from J, with 5 bases between. In germline, CDR1 is SGDLS, CDR2 YYNGEE.

This chain uses TRBV27 with TRBJ2-6; D ambiguous. V was trimmed by 5 bases and J by 0 bases, leaving 8 bases between them. The CDR3 runs 15 residues. Germline V CDR1 and CDR2: MNHEY, SMNVEV (reference sequence). In DNA, the CDR3 is TGTGCCAGCAGTCTTAGTTCCTCTGGGGCCAACGTCCTGACTTTC. Its protein product is CASSLSSSGANVLTF.

The chain uses TRBV5-4 and TRBJ2-7, with D unresolved. From germline, CDR1 is SGHNT and CDR2 YYREEE (reference sequence). V lost 1 base and J 6 bases, leaving 8 bases between the germline ends. This CDR3 is built from 12 residues. DNA for the CDR3: TGTGCCAGCAGCTTGCTGGGCTTCGAGCAGTACTTC. It encodes CASSLLGFEQYF. The full variable domain, completed using reference TRBV5-4 and TRBJ2-7, is ETGVTQSPTHLIKTRGQQVTLRCSSQSGHNTVSWYQQALGQGPQFIFQYYREEENGRGNFPPRFSGLQFPNYSSELNVNALELDDSALYLCASSLLGFEQYFGPGTRLTVT.

This chain joins TRBV9 and TRBJ2-7, with 7 bases fitting TRBD2. The CDR3 runs to 15 residues. The V segment lost 0 bases and the J segment 2 bases; nucleotides outside the gene matches: 5. Per the germline V gene, CDR1 is SGDLS and CDR2 is YYNGEE. In nucleotides, the CDR3 is TGTGCCAGCAGCGTAGAGGCGGGAGCCCCCTACGAGCAGTACTTC. It encodes CASSVEAGAPYEQYF.

V is TRBV10-2 and J is TRBJ2-3, with TRBD2 matching over 10 bases. V lost 8 bases, J lost 5 bases, and 16 bases stayed unmatched. CDR1 is WSHSY and CDR2 is SAAADI in the germline V gene. The CDR3 runs 17 residues. The CDR3 DNA reads as TGCGCCAGCTCGGGCAGGGGGCAGCGGGAGGGTCGAGATACGCAGTATTTT. Residues: CASSGRGQREGRDTQYF.

This clone has a single count. The CDR3 reads CASSINRNTEAFF. For the CDR3, the DNA is TGTGCCAGTAGTATAAACAGGAACACTGAAGCTTTCTTT. The chain carries TRBV19 and TRBJ1-1; D remains unclear. The CDR3 covers 13 residues. Germline V lookup: CDR1 LNHDA, CDR2 SQIVND (reference sequence). The V and J ends lost 2 bases and 1 base respectively, with 5 bases between them.

This clone showed up just a few times. The chain joins TRBV7-8 to TRBJ1-1; TRBD1 might be the D (6 bases). Trimming pared 3 bases from V and 11 bases from J, leaving 16 bases between. This CDR3 is 13 amino acids long. The germline gives CDR1 SGHVS, CDR2 FQNEAQ. CDR3 DNA sequence: TGTGCCAGCAGCTTGGCCAACAGGGAACCGGCTTTCTTT. This codes for CASSLANREPAFF.

This clone was seen a handful of times. Here the CDR3 DNA reads TGTGCCAGCAGCTTCCAGGCCTACGAGCAGTACTTC. It is translated as CASSFQAYEQYF. The chain has TRBV5-5 and TRBJ2-7; D gene uncertain. V was shortened by 2 bases and J by 2 bases, with 5 bases between the two germline ends. The CDR3 is 12 residues long. Germline loops: CDR1 SGHKS, CDR2 YYEKEE (reference sequence).

The table lists this clone with a few counts. V is TRBV23-1 and J is TRBJ2-7, with a tentative D call TRBD2 (7 bases). TRBV23-1 is classed as an ORF, of uncertain function. V was trimmed by 0 bases and J by 2 bases, leaving 11 bases between them. The length of the CDR3 is 15 residues. In DNA form, the CDR3 reads TGCGCCAGCAGTCAATCGGGGGGGCCCCCCTACGAGCAGTACTTC. Protein sequence: CASSQSGGPPYEQYF.

This clone was seen repeatedly, ten times or more. The V call is TRBV6-6, the J call TRBJ2-1; 11 bases map to TRBD2. Unmatched junction bases numbered 5, after V lost 3 bases and J lost 4 bases. The CDR3 is made up of 16 amino acids. CDR1 is MNHNY and CDR2 is SVGAGI in the germline V gene (reference sequence). Written as DNA, the CDR3 is TGTGCCAGCAGTTATAGCGGGAGGGAGCTGTACAATGAGCAGTTCTTC. Residues: CASSYSGRELYNEQFF.

This sequence joins TRBV28 and TRBJ2-2; TRBD2 is a possible D gene (6 bases). Trimming took off 8 bases at V and 0 bases at J, with 13 bases between the two ends. Looked up from germline, CDR1 is MDHEN and CDR2 is SYDVKM. This CDR3 is 15 amino acids long. Here the CDR3 reads CASALRGSNTGELFF. In DNA form, the CDR3 reads TGTGCCAGCGCGCTGCGGGGATCGAACACCGGGGAGCTGTTTTTT.

This clone was detected only a few times. The rearrangement uses TRBV28 and TRBJ2-1, with 11 bases identical to TRBD2. The V segment lost 8 bases and the J segment 12 bases; nucleotides outside the gene matches: 12. Per the germline V gene, CDR1 is MDHEN and CDR2 is SYDVKM. This CDR3 has 14 amino acids. CDR3 in amino acids: CASVGSGRVGGQFF. CDR3 sequence (DNA): TGTGCCAGCGTCGGTAGCGGGAGGGTCGGTGGGCAGTTCTTC.

The chain recombines TRBV29-1 with TRBJ2-3, with a tentative D call TRBD1 (6 bases). In germline, CDR1 is SQVTM, CDR2 ANQGSEA. The CDR3 has 14 residues. V was cut by 3 bases and J by 1 base, with 11 bases left in between. DNA of the CDR3: TGCAGCGTTGACAGGGGATTGCGCACAGATACGCAGTATTTT. Residues: CSVDRGLRTDTQYF.